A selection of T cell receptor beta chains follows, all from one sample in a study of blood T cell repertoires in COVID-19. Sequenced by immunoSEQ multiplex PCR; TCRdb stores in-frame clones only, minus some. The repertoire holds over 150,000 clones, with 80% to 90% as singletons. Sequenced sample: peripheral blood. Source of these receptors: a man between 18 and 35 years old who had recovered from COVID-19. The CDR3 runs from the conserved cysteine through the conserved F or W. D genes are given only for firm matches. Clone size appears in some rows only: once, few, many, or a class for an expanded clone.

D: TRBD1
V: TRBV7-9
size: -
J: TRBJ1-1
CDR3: CASSFPGQRNTEAFF
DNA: TGTGCCAGCAGCTTCCCGGGACAGAGGAACACTGAAGCTTTCTTT

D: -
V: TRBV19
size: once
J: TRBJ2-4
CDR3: CASSRGYGEDIQYF
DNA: TGTGCCAGTAGTCGGGGGTACGGCGAGGACATTCAGTACTTC

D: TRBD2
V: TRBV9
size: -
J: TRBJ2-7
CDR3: CASSYSGTSGWEQYF
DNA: TGTGCCAGCAGCTATAGCGGGACTAGCGGGTGGGAGCAGTACTTC

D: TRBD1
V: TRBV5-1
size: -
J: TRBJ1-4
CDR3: CASRDRGATNEKLFF
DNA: TGCGCCAGCCGGGACAGGGGTGCAACTAATGAAAAACTGTTTTTT

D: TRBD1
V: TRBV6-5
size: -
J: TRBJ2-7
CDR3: CASGDSAWNEQYF
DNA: TGTGCTTCCGGGGACAGCGCCTGGAACGAGCAGTACTTC

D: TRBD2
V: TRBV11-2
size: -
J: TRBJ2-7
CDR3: CASSSYPREGIYEQYF
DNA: TGTGCCAGCAGCTCATACCCCCGGGAGGGAATCTACGAGCAGTACTTC

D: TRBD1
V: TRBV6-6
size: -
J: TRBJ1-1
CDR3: CASSPGQGARNTEAFF
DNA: TGTGCCAGCAGTCCGGGACAGGGGGCTAGGAACACTGAAGCTTTCTTT

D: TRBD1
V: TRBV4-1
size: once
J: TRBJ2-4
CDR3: CASSQDLGGATKNIQYF
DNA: TGCGCCAGCAGCCAAGATCTAGGGGGCGCAACCAAAAACATTCAGTACTTC

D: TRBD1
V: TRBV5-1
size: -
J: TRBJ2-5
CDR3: CASSKGQGYQETQYF
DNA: TGCGCCAGCAGCAAAGGACAGGGCTACCAAGAGACCCAGTACTTC

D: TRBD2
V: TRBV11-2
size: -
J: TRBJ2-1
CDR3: CASSPGLAGEQFF
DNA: TGTGCCAGCAGCCCGGGACTAGCGGGAGAGCAGTTCTTC

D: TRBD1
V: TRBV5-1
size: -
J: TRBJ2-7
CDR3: CASTGTGGYEQYF
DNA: TGCGCCAGCACCGGGACAGGGGGCTACGAGCAGTACTTC

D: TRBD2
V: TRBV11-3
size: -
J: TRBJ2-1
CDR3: CASSLGVRETPSYNEQFF
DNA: TGTGCCAGCAGCTTAGGTGTGCGGGAGACCCCCTCCTACAATGAGCAGTTCTTC

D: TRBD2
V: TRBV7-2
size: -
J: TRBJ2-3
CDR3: CASTAAVAGVLDTQYF
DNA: TGTGCCAGCACCGCCGCCGTAGCGGGAGTTTTAGATACGCAGTATTTT

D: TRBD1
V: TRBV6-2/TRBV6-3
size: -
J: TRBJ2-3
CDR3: CASSYARGRDTQYF
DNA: TGTGCCAGCAGTTACGCCAGGGGGAGAGATACGCAGTATTTT

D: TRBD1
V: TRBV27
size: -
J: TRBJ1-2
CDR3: CASRPQGRPNYGYTF
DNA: TGTGCCAGCAGGCCACAGGGGCGGCCTAACTATGGCTACACCTTC

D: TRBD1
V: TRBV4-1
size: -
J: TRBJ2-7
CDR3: CASSHPGTGYEQYF
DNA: TGCGCCAGCAGCCACCCCGGGACAGGATACGAGCAGTACTTC

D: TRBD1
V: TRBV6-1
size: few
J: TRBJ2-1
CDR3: CASSDRGRIAAGEQFF
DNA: TGTGCCAGCAGTGACAGGGGGCGCATTGCCGCGGGTGAGCAGTTCTTC

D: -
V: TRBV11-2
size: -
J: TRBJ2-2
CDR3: CASSSTFSGRFTGELFF
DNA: TGTGCCAGCAGCTCAACATTCTCCGGGAGATTTACCGGGGAGCTGTTTTTT

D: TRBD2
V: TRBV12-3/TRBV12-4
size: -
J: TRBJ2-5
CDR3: CASKRDLETQYF
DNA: TGTGCCAGTAAGCGGGATCTTGAGACCCAGTACTTC

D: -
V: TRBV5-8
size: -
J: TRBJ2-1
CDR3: CASSSYRGGSYNEQFF
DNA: TGTGCCAGCAGCTCGTACAGGGGAGGTTCCTACAATGAGCAGTTCTTC

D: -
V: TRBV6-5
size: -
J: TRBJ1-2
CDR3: CASWRYGYTF
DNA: TGTGCCAGCTGGAGGTATGGCTACACCTTC

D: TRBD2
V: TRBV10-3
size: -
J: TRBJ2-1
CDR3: CAINPGLAGEGYNEQFF
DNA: TGTGCCATCAACCCGGGACTAGCGGGAGAGGGATACAATGAGCAGTTCTTC

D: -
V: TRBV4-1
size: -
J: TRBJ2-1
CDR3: CASSTTSHNEQFF
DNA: TGCGCCAGTAGCACGACAAGCCACAATGAGCAGTTCTTC

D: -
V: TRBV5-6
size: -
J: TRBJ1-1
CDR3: CASSVGLPNTEAFF
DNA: TGTGCCAGCAGCGTGGGACTTCCGAACACTGAAGCTTTCTTT

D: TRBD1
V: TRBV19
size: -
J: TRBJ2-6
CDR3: CASSPGQGNAGANVLTF
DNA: TGTGCCAGTAGCCCGGGACAGGGGAATGCCGGGGCCAACGTCCTGACTTTC

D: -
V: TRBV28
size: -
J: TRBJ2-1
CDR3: CASSPYRDMYNEQFF
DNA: TGTGCCAGCAGCCCTTACAGGGATATGTACAATGAGCAGTTCTTC

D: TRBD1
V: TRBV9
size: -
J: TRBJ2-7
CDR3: CASSVASKGGQVPF
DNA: TGTGCCAGCAGCGTAGCGAGTAAGGGGGGACAGGTCCCCTTC

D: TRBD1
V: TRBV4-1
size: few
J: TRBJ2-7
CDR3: CASSQPPGQGTYEQYF
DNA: TGCGCCAGCAGCCAACCTCCGGGACAGGGGACCTACGAGCAGTACTTC

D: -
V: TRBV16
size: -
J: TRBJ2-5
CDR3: CASSQSPGDQETQYF
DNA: TGTGCCAGCAGCCAATCCCCAGGGGACCAAGAGACCCAGTACTTC

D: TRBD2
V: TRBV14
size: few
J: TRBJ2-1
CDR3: CASSQAGTTYNEQFF
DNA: TGTGCCAGCAGCCAAGCGGGGACTACGTACAATGAGCAGTTCTTC

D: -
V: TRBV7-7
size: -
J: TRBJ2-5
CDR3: CASSLVHSETQYF
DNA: TGTGCTAGCAGCTTAGTCCATAGCGAGACCCAGTACTTC

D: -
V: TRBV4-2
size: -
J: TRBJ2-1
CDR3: CASSQPGASHNEQFF
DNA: TGTGCCAGCAGCCAACCGGGAGCAAGTCACAATGAGCAGTTCTTC

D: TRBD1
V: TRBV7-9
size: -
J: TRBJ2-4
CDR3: CASSAGQAVGKNIQYF
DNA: TGTGCCAGCAGCGCTGGACAGGCGGTGGGGAAAAACATTCAGTACTTC

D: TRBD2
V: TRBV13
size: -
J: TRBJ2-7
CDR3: CASSPLGTSETYEQYF
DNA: TGTGCCAGCAGCCCATTAGGGACTAGCGAAACCTACGAGCAGTACTTC

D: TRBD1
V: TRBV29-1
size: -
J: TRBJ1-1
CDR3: CSALGGGGQGPTEAFF
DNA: TGCAGCGCGTTAGGGGGGGGAGGACAGGGTCCGACTGAAGCTTTCTTT

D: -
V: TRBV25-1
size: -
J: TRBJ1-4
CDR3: CASSDSKRALFF
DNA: TGTGCCAGCAGTGACTCTAAGAGGGCTCTGTTTTTT

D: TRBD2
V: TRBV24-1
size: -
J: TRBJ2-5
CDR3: CATSAHGTSGRQETQYF
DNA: TGTGCCACCAGTGCCCACGGGACTAGCGGGAGACAAGAGACCCAGTACTTC

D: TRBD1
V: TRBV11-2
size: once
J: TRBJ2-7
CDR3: CASSLTTGGREQYF
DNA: TGTGCCAGCAGCTTAACGACAGGGGGCCGGGAGCAGTACTTC

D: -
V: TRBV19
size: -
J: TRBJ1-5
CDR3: CASSIGQGLSQPQHF
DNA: TGTGCCAGTAGTATAGGACAAGGATTGAGTCAGCCCCAGCATTTT

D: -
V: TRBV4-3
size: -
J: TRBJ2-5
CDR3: CASSQDGQARGETQYF
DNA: TGCGCCAGCAGCCAAGATGGGCAGGCCCGTGGGGAGACCCAGTACTTC

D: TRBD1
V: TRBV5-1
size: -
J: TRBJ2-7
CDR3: CASSSQPGQGYEQYF
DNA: TGCGCCAGCAGCTCCCAACCGGGACAGGGTTACGAGCAGTACTTC

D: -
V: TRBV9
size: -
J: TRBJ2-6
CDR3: CASSSQNSGANVLTF
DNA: TGTGCCAGCAGCTCCCAGAACTCTGGGGCCAACGTCCTGACTTTC

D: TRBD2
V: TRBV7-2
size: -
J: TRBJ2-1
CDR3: CASSLGLAYNEQFF
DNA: TGTGCCAGCAGCTTGGGACTAGCCTACAATGAGCAGTTCTTC

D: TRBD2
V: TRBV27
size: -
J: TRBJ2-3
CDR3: CASSLWASGELTDTQYF
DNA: TGTGCCAGCAGCCTTTGGGCTAGCGGGGAACTAACAGATACGCAGTATTTT

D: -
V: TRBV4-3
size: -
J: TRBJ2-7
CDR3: CASSQVRVGTYEQYF
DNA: TGCGCCAGCAGCCAAGTACGGGTAGGCACCTACGAGCAGTACTTC

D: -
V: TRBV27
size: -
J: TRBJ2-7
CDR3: CASSLVGGRNYEQYF
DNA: TGTGCCAGCAGTTTAGTGGGTGGCAGGAATTACGAGCAGTACTTC